This section outlines one TCR beta chain sequence together with its context. No antigen is known for it. No much larger clone exists at a distance of one base, and base qualities are not known. The sample is drawn from a study of OX40 agonist ivuxolimab in advanced cancers. General notes on the study: The costimulatory receptor OX40 (CD134) was targeted by ivuxolimab, a fully human IgG2 agonistic monoclonal antibody. Intravenous ivuxolimab was administered to patients every 2 weeks at six dose levels: 0.01, 0.1, 0.3, 1.5, 3 and 10 mg/kg. Of the approximately 54 dose-escalation patients, hepatocellular carcinoma was present in approximately 20, melanoma in about 15, renal cell carcinoma in 9 and head and neck cancer in 9. In the dose-escalation cohort, approximately 80% of patients were male, and the mean age was approximately 60 years with a range of roughly 20 to 85. Prior anti-PD-1, anti-PD-L1 or anti-CTLA-4 therapy was permitted, and 30% to 50% of dose-escalation patients had received checkpoint inhibitors. Partial responses occurred in three dose-escalation patients: two with cutaneous melanoma and one with hepatocellular carcinoma. The purpose of peripheral TCRbeta sequencing was to test whether ivuxolimab changed TCR sequence diversity and led to clonal T-cell expansion. The paper covers the monotherapy dose-escalation part of the phase I ivuxolimab trial, which included N ≈ 50 patients.

The paper's findings and limits, for the study overall: In partial responders in the 0.1-3.0 mg/kg groups, normalized peripheral clonal expansion was found to be among the lowest, especially among CD8+ T cells. On average, CD8+ T cells showed more expanded clones than CD4+ T cells after ivuxolimab. The antigen specificity of the peripheral T cells that underwent clonal expansion was not determined. Low levels of normalized T-cell clonal expansion were also seen in some patients who did not respond. At doses of 0.1 to 3.0 mg/kg, clonal expansion of both CD4+ and CD8+ blood T cells was observed from baseline to week 6.

To sequence the TCRbeta CDR3 region, genomic DNA was isolated from the sorted cells. The immunoSEQ Assay was used to sequence the TCRbeta CDR3 regions. In TCRdb, the immuneACCESS table is reduced to in-frame sequences with V and J assigned. These tables do not hold every clone; where another copy was compared, an unresolved V gene accounts for under half, and the others remain unexplained. The sample has roughly 76,000 clones on record, 80% to 90% of them singletons. Of the sample, 25% falls within the top ten clones. The CDR3 spans 16 residues, from the cysteine through the phenylalanine. Solely the CDR3 DNA is kept, with 48 bases framed from the first base. CDR1 and CDR2, per the germline V gene (reference sequence), are LNHNV and YYDKDF. V is pared back by 3 bases and J by 0 bases, with 13 bases lying between the germline termini. The trial excluded patients who had a history of autoimmune disease or who were on systemic immunosuppression. Peripheral blood for TCR sequencing was drawn from every dose cohort at baseline, at cycle 4 day 1 and at cycle 7 day 1. Samples were obtained from an open-label, multicenter, first-in-human phase I dose-escalation trial of ivuxolimab. Adults with locally advanced or metastatic melanoma, renal cell, hepatocellular, or head and neck squamous cell carcinoma were enrolled in the trial. CD4+ and CD8+ T cells were sorted separately from peripheral blood before TCR sequencing.

Sequenced here: CD4+ or CD8+ T cells sorted from blood, sampled in a trial of the OX40 agonist ivuxolimab. The receptor comes from an adult with an advanced solid tumor such as melanoma, head and neck, liver or kidney cancer. Recombination joined TRBV15 with TRBJ2-3; the D gene is perhaps TRBD2, from 5 matching bases. The CDR3 protein is CATSSSALASTDTQYF. At the DNA level, the sequence is TGTGCCACCAGCAGTTCGGCGCTAGCCAGCACAGATACGCAGTATTTT.